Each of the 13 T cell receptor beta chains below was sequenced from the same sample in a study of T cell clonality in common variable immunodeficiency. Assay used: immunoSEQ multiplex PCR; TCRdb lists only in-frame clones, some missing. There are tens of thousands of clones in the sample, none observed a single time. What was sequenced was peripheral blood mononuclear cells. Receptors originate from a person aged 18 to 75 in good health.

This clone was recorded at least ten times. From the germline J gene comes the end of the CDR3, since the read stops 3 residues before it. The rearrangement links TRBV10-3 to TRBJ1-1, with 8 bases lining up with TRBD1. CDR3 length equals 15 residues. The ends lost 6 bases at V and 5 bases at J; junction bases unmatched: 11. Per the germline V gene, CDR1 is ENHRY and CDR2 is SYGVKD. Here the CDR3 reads CAIRGSRGRDTEAFF. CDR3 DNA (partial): TGTGCCATCAGGGGCTCCAGGGGGCGAGATACTGAA.

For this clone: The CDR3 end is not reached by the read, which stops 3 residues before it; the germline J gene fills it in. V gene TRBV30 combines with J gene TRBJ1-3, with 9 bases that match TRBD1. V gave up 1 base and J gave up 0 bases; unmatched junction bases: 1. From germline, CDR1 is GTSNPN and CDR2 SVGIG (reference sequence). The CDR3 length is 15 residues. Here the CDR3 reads CAWSGGQGSGNTIYF. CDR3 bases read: TGTGCCTGGAGTGGGGGACAGGGCTCTGGAAACACC.

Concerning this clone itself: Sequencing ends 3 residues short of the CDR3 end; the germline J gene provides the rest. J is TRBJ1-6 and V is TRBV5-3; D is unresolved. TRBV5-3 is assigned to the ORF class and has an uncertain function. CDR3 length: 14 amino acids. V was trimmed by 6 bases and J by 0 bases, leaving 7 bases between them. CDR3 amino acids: CARNSGSYNSPLHF. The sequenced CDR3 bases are TGTGCCAGAAATTCGGGCTCCTATAATTCACCC.

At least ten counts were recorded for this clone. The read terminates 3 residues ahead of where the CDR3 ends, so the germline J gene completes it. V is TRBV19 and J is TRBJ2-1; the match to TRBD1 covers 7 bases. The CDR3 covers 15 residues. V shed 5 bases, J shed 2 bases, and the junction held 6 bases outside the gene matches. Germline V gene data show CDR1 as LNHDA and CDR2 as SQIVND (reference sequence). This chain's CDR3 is CASSPTGAPYNEQFF. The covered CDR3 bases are TGTGCCAGTAGTCCTACAGGGGCCCCCTACAATGAG.

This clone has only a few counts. The sequenced CDR3 bases are TGTGCCAGCAGTGGTGGGCATCCCTACGAG. Its protein product is CASSGGHPYE. The entire CDR3 reads CASSGGHPYEQYF. The rearrangement links TRBV2 to TRBJ2-7, with D unclear. The read terminates 3 residues ahead of where the CDR3 ends, so the germline J gene completes it. This CDR3 spans 13 amino acids. V was pared by 4 bases and J by 2 bases, with 9 bases between. Looked up from germline, CDR1 is SNHLY and CDR2 is FYNNEI.

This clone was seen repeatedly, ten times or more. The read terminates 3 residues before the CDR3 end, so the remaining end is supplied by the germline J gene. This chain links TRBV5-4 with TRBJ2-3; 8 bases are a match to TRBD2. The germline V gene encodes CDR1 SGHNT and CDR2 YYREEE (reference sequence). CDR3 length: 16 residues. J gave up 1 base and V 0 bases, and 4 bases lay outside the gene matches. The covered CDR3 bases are TGTGCCAGCAGCTTGGCCCCAGCGGGAGGCACAGATACG. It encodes CASSLAPAGGTDT. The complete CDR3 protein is CASSLAPAGGTDTQYF.

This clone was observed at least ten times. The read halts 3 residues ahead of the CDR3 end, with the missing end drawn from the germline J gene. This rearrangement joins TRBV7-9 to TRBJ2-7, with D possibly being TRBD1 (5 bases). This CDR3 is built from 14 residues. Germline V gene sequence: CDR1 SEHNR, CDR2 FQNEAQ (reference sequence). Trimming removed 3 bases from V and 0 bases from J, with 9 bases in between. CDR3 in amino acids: CASSFPRDSYEQYF. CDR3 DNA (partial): TGTGCCAGCAGCTTCCCCAGGGACTCCTACGAG.

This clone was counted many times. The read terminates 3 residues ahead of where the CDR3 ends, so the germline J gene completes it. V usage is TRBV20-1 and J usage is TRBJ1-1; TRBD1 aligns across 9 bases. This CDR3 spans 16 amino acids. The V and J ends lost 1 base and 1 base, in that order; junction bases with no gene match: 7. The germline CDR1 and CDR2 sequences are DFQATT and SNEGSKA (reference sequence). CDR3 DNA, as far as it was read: TGCAGTGCTAGAGGAGGGACAGGGCTAAGGAACACTGAA. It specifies CSARGGTGLRNTE. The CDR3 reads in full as CSARGGTGLRNTEAFF.

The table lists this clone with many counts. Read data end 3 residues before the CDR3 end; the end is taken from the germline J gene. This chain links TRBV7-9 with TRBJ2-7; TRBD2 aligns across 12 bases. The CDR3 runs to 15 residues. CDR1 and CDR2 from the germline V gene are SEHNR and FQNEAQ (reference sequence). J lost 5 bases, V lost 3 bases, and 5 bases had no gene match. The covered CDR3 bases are TGTGCCAGCAGCTTCCTGACTAGCGGGAGAGACGAG. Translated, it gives CASSFLTSGRDE. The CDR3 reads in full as CASSFLTSGRDEQYF.

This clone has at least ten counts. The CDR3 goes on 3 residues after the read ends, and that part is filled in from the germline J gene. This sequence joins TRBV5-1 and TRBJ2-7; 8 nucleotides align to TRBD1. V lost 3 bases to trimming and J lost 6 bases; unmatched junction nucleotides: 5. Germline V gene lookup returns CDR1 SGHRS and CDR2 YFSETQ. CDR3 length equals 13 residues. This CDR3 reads CASSSTGGIEQYF. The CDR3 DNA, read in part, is TGCGCCAGCAGCTCAACAGGGGGGATCGAG.

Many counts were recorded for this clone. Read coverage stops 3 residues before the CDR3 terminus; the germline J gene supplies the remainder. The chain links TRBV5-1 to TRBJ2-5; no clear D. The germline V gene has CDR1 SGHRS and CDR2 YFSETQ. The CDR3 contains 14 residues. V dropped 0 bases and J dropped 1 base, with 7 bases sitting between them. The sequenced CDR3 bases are TGCGCCAGCAGCTTGGCCCAGTTCCAAGAGACC. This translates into CASSLAQFQET. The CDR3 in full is CASSLAQFQETQYF.

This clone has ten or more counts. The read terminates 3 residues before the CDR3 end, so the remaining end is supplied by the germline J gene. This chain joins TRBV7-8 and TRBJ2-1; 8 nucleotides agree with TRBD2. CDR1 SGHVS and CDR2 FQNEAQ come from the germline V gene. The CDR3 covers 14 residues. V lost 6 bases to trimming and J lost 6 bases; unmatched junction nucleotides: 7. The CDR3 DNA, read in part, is TGTGCCAGCAGGACTAGCGCAGCCCCCAATGAG. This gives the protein CASRTSAAPNE. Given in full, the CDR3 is CASRTSAAPNEQFF.

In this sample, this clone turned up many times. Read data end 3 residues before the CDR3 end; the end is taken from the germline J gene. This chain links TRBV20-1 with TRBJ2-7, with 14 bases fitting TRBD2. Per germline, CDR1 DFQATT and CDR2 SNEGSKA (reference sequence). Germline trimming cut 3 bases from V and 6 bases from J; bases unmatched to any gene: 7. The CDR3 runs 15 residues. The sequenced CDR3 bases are TGCAGTGCTAGGGGACTAGCGGGAGTCTCTGGCGAG. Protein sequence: CSARGLAGVSGE. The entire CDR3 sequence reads CSARGLAGVSGEQYF.